This entry lists 23 T cell receptor beta chains sequenced from one sample in a study of vaccination and CD4 T cells after COVID-19. No antigen has been assigned to these receptors. Oncomine TCR Beta short-read sequencing was applied to DNA from cultured CD4+ T cells. TCRdb re-analysed the PCR reads in MiXCR, keeping a single row per CDR3 protein. The data contain 15,000 or so distinct CDR3 sequences, around 60% of them singletons. As to treatment: roughly 10-day PBMC culture with coronavirus spike peptide pools or control peptides (ViraFEST assay). What was sequenced was CD4+ T cells from blood, cultured in vitro. The receptors were sampled from a human donor who had recovered from COVID-19.

This clonotype was detected only a few times. The chain uses TRBV14 and TRBJ2-5; D is undetermined. The V and J ends lost 1 base and 0 bases respectively, with 3 bases between them. The CDR3 length is 13 residues. Germline-derived CDR1 and CDR2 are SGHDN and FVKESK. In DNA, the CDR3 is TGTGCCAGCAGCCAAGCGGACCAAGAGACCCAGTACTTC. This sequence encodes CASSQADQETQYF.

This clonotype was counted a few times. This sequence joins TRBV24-1 and TRBJ1-1, with 8 bases matching TRBD1. With 4 bases clipped from V and 1 base from J, the junction kept 4 bases outside the gene matches. Germline V CDR1 and CDR2: KGHDR, SFDVKD. The CDR3 has 15 amino acids. This CDR3 is CATSDSGTGNTEAFF. For the CDR3, the DNA is TGTGCCACCAGTGACTCCGGGACAGGGAACACTGAAGCTTTCTTT.

The CDR3 loop is CASSQTRDSGELFF. Here the CDR3 DNA reads TGTGCCAGCAGCCAAACCCGGGACAGCGGGGAGCTGTTTTTT. V gene TRBV12-3 or TRBV12-4 combines with J gene TRBJ2-2; 7 nucleotides match TRBD1. Trimming cost V 6 bases and J 7 bases; bases outside gene matches: 8. The CDR3 consists of 14 residues.

This clonotype occurred a few times. The chain combines TRBV2 with TRBJ2-3; D call uncertain. The CDR3 is 13 residues long. Germline-derived CDR1 and CDR2 are SNHLY and FYNNEI. With 6 bases removed from V and 3 bases from J, the gap between germline ends came to 10 bases. CDR3 residues: CASSPPFTDTQYF. The CDR3 DNA reads as TGTGCCAGCAGCCCCCCTTTTACAGATACGCAGTATTTT.

The chain has TRBV19 and TRBJ1-4; D remains ambiguous. Germline assignment: CDR1 LNHDA and CDR2 SQIVND (reference sequence). The CDR3 has 12 amino acids. The germline V and J ends were trimmed by 2 bases and 11 bases, with 9 bases remaining between them. This CDR3 reads CASSINQIKLFF. CDR3 DNA sequence: TGTGCCAGTAGTATAAACCAAATTAAACTGTTTTTT.

This rearrangement joins TRBV6-1 to TRBJ1-5; D is perhaps TRBD1 (5 bases). V dropped 0 bases and J dropped 0 bases, with 21 bases sitting between them. The germline V gene encodes CDR1 MNHNS and CDR2 SASEGT. This CDR3 has 20 amino acids. The CDR3 sequence: CASSEALRGRVGDSNQPQHF. CDR3 DNA sequence: TGTGCCAGCAGTGAAGCGCTTCGGGGCAGGGTGGGCGATAGCAATCAGCCCCAGCATTTT.

J is TRBJ2-2 and V is TRBV19; TRBD1 agrees at 9 bases. Germline V CDR1 and CDR2: LNHDA, SQIVND (reference sequence). V was clipped by 5 bases and J by 12 bases; unmatched bases: 7. CDR3 length: 13 residues. CDR3 amino acids: CASSPPGQGKLFF. The CDR3 region has the DNA TGTGCCAGTAGTCCCCCGGGACAGGGAAAGCTGTTTTTT.

Only a few counts were recorded for this clonotype. This chain uses TRBV27 with TRBJ2-1; D might be TRBD1 or TRBD2, each matching 6 bases. Per germline, CDR1 MNHEY and CDR2 SMNVEV (reference sequence). Deletions cut 2 bases from V and 8 bases from J, with 16 bases between. The CDR3 runs 15 residues. CDR3 sequence reads: CASSLKAWGAYEQFF. The CDR3 nucleotides are TGTGCCAGCAGTTTAAAGGCATGGGGGGCCTATGAGCAGTTCTTC.

The chain employs TRBV7-9 and TRBJ1-5; no clear D. This CDR3 has 12 residues. The V gene's germline CDR1 is SEHNR and CDR2 FQNEAQ (reference sequence). V was trimmed by 11 bases and J by 2 bases, leaving 10 bases between them. CDR3 amino acids: CASSRGNQPQHF. The CDR3 region has the DNA TGTGCCTCGAGTAGGGGCAATCAGCCCCAGCATTTT.

The CDR3 DNA follows: TGTGCCATCAGTGAGTGGGGCCAGGGAAACACTGAAGCTTTCTTT. Translation: CAISEWGQGNTEAFF. The rearrangement links TRBV10-3 to TRBJ1-1; the D gene is possibly TRBD1 (5 bases). The ends were cut back, 1 base at V and 2 bases at J, with 11 bases in the middle. Germline lookup yields CDR1 ENHRY and CDR2 SYGVKD. The CDR3 extends over 15 amino acids.

The J gene is TRBJ2-1, the V gene TRBV20-1; D is possibly TRBD2 (6 bases). Trimming pared 6 bases from V and 3 bases from J, leaving 15 bases between. The germline CDR1 and CDR2 sequences are DFQATT and SNEGSKA (reference sequence). This CDR3 has 14 residues. The CDR3 nucleotides read TGCAGTGCCCCCAGCGGGCAGCACTACAATGAGCAGTTCTTC. This gives the protein CSAPSGQHYNEQFF.

This clonotype was counted once. This rearrangement joins TRBV6-2 or TRBV6-3 to TRBJ2-7; TRBD1 matches 8 bases. CDR3 length: 14 residues. V lost 6 bases and J lost 1; bases outside the gene matches: 5. CDR1 is MNHEY and CDR2 is SVGEGT in the germline V gene. This CDR3 is CASRRRDRSYEQYF. The CDR3 region has the DNA TGTGCCAGCAGACGAAGGGACAGGTCCTACGAGCAGTACTTC.

The chain employs TRBV20-1 and TRBJ1-2; D not certain. V was trimmed by 0 bases and J by 1 base, leaving 6 bases between them. Germline CDR1 DFQATT, CDR2 SNEGSKA (reference sequence). This CDR3 is 13 amino acids long. CDR3 amino acids: CSAREGNNYGYTF. The CDR3 nucleotides read TGCAGTGCTAGAGAGGGGAATAACTATGGCTACACCTTC.

The CDR3 is CASSYWAGGSYEQYF. Here the CDR3 DNA reads TGTGCCAGCAGTTATTGGGCAGGCGGGAGTTACGAGCAGTACTTC. The V and J genes are TRBV6-5 and TRBJ2-1, with 7 positions matching TRBD2. The J call may be in error: the DNA end matches TRBJ2-7 better. Per the germline V gene, CDR1 is MNHEY and CDR2 is SVGAGI. The length of the CDR3 is 15 residues.

This clonotype has just one count. The chain is built from TRBV5-1 and TRBJ1-1; maybe TRBD1 (5 bases). The CDR3 runs 14 residues. V was cut by 1 base and J by 1 base, with 8 bases left in between. CDR1 SGHRS and CDR2 YFSETQ come from the germline V gene. The CDR3, as DNA: TGCGCCAGCAGCTTGCTGGGGGGGAACACTGAAGCTTTCTTT. Its translation: CASSLLGGNTEAFF.

This clonotype has only a few counts. The V gene is TRBV7-2, the J gene TRBJ2-3, with 9 bases identical to TRBD2. CDR3 length: 15 amino acids. V shed 1 base and J 1 base; nucleotides not matched to a gene: 0. The V gene's germline CDR1 is SGHTA and CDR2 FQGNSA. The CDR3 sequence: CASSLGLAGTDTQYF. In nucleotides, the CDR3 is TGTGCCAGCAGCTTAGGACTAGCGGGCACAGATACGCAGTATTTT.

The chain is built from TRBV28 and TRBJ1-2, with unresolved D. Trimming cost V 4 bases and J 7 bases, with 13 bases left between them. Germline V CDR1 and CDR2: MDHEN, SYDVKM. This CDR3 spans 13 amino acids. The CDR3 reads CASSSGSRFGYTF. CDR3 coding DNA: TGTGCCAGCAGTTCCGGGTCTCGGTTTGGCTACACCTTC.

There are a few counts of this clonotype. The genes are TRBV5-3 and TRBJ1-2; D call uncertain. TRBV5-3 is identified as an open reading frame with a role that is uncertain. The CDR3 length is 15 residues. Deletions cut 3 bases from V and 4 bases from J, with 16 bases between. Written as DNA, the CDR3 is TGTGCCAGAAGCTGCGATTGGCGGGCCACCTATGGCTACACCTTC. Encoded protein: CARSCDWRATYGYTF.

The chain joins TRBV28 to TRBJ1-4, with 9 positions matching TRBD1. This CDR3 region has 13 residues. Trimming removed 4 bases from V and 7 bases from J; junction bases left unmatched: 1. CDR1 is MDHEN and CDR2 is SYDVKM in the germline V gene. CDR3 sequence reads: CASSSGQGEKLFF. CDR3 bases: TGTGCCAGCAGTTCGGGACAGGGTGAAAAACTGTTTTTT.

The genes are TRBV9 and TRBJ1-2; D unclear. From germline, CDR1 is SGDLS and CDR2 YYNGEE. The ends were cut back, 0 bases at V and 7 bases at J, with 7 bases in the middle. The CDR3 runs 12 residues. CDR3 residues: CASSVDEFGYTF. As DNA, the CDR3 is TGTGCCAGCAGCGTAGACGAGTTTGGCTACACCTTC.

The V call is TRBV7-8, the J call TRBJ1-5; weak D call: TRBD1 (5 bases). This CDR3 has 15 residues. Trimming left V 5 bases short and J 2 bases short, with 13 bases between. CDR1 SGHVS and CDR2 FQNEAQ come from the germline V gene. The CDR3 sequence is CASSPQPGRNQPQHF. In DNA form, the CDR3 reads TGTGCCAGCAGCCCCCAGCCGGGGCGCAATCAGCCCCAGCATTTT.

The CDR3 sequence: CASSFGETSYEQYF. CDR3 bases: TGTGCCAGCAGTTTCGGGGAGACCTCCTACGAGCAGTACTTC. The chain uses TRBV12-3 or TRBV12-4 and TRBJ2-7, with TRBD2 as a possible D gene (5 bases). Trimming took 3 bases from V and 0 from J, leaving 9 bases between them. CDR3 length equals 14 residues.

The CDR3 loop is CASSTSRGRAAITEAFF. The CDR3 DNA reads as TGTGCCAGCAGCACTTCCAGGGGGCGGGCGGCAATCACTGAAGCTTTCTTT. J is TRBJ1-1 and V is TRBV27; 8 bases agree with TRBD1. Germline trimming cut 6 bases from V and 4 bases from J; bases unmatched to any gene: 16. Germline assignment: CDR1 MNHEY and CDR2 SMNVEV (reference sequence). This CDR3 has 17 residues.